The T cell receptor (beta chain) described here comes from a study of vaccination and CD4 T cells after COVID-19. Treatment: approximately nine-day PBMC culture with coronavirus spike peptide pools or control peptides (ViraFEST assay). Sequence data for DNA of cultured CD4+ T cells were generated by the Oncomine TCR Beta short-read assay. TCRdb reanalysed the PCR reads using MiXCR and keeps one entry per CDR3 protein. The table shows 9,000 to 15,000 distinct CDR3 sequences, with roughly half occurring only once. Germline CDR1 reads DFQATT; CDR2 reads SNEGSKA (reference sequence). Between the trimmed V and J ends, which lost 5 bases and 6 bases, there was a span of 4 bases. CDR3 length: 9 amino acids. Comment on this clonotype: Its antigen is still unknown.

The receptor was derived from a human donor who had recovered from COVID-19. The sample taken for sequencing was CD4+ T cells from blood, cultured in vitro. This chain uses TRBV20-1 with TRBJ1-2; no clear D. For the CDR3, the DNA is TGCAGTGCTGGTGATGGCTACACCTTC. Its protein is CSAGDGYTF.